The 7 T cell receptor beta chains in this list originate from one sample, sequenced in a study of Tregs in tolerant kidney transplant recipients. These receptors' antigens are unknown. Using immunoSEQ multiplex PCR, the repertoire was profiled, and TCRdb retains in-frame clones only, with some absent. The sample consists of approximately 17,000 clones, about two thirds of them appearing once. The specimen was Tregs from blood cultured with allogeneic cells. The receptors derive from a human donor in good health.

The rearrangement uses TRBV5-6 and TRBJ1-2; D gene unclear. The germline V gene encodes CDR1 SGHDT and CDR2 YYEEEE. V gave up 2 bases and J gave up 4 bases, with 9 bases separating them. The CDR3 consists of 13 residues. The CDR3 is CASSFRGIYGYTF. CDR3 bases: TGTGCCAGCAGCTTCCGAGGGATCTATGGCTACACCTTC.

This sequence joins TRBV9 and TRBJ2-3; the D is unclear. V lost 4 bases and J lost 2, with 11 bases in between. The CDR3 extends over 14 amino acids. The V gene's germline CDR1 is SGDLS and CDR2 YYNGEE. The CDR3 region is CASSPLPVTDTQYF. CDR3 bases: TGTGCCAGCAGCCCCCTGCCCGTCACAGATACGCAGTATTTT.

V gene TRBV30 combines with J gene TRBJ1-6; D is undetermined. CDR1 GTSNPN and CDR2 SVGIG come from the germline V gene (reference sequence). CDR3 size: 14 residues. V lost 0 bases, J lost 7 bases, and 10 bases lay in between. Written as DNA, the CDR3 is TGTGCCTGGAGTGTAGGGAGTGGAAATTCACCCCTCCACTTT. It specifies CAWSVGSGNSPLHF.

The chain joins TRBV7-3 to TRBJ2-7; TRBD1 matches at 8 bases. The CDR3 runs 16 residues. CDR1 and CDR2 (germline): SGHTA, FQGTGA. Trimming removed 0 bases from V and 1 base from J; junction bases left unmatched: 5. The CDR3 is CASSLTGGTGSYEQYF. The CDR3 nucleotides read TGTGCCAGCAGCTTAACGGGCGGGACAGGTTCCTACGAGCAGTACTTC.

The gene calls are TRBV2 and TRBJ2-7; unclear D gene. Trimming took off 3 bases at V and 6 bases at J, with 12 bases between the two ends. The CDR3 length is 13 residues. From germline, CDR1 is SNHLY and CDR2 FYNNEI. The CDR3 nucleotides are TGTGCCAGCAGTGAGGTAGGGTTTGCCGAGCAGTACTTC. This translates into CASSEVGFAEQYF. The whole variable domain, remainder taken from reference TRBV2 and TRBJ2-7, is EPEVTQTPSHQVTQMGQEVILRCVPISNHLYFYWYRQILGQKVEFLVSFYNNEISEKSEIFDDQFSVERPDGSNFTLKIRSTKLEDSAMYFCASSEVGFAEQYFGPGTRLTVT.

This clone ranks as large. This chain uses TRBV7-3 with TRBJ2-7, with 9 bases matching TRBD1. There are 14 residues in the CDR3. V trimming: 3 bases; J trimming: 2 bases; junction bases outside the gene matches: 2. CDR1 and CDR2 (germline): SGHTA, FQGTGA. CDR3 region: CASSLTGGAYEQYF. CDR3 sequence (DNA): TGTGCCAGCAGCTTGACAGGGGGGGCCTACGAGCAGTACTTC.

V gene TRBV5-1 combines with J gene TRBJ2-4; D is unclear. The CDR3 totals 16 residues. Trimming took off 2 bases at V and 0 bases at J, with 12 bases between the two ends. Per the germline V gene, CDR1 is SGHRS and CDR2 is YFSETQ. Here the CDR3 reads CASSLPDLGAKNIQYF. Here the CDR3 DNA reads TGCGCCAGCAGCTTACCCGACTTGGGAGCCAAAAACATTCAGTACTTC.